The 26 T cell receptor beta chains given below trace back to one sample, sequenced in a study of spatial heterogeneity in lung cancer. TCRdb recomputed calls from the 5' RACE reads with MiXCR, one row per CDR3 protein. The table includes 9,500 to 10,000 distinct CDR3 sequences, roughly half detected once. Their cognate antigens are unknown. Study results and limitations: Tumor mutation count correlated with how many alpha and beta TCRs expanded intratumorally.

Time point reported: sample taken at primary tumor resection. The sequences come from lung tumor tissue, collected at surgery. The origin of the receptors is a female donor with early-stage non-small cell lung cancer.

This clonotype was observed a few times. The rearrangement links TRBV7-9 to TRBJ1-5, with 7 bases that match TRBD1. V gave up 5 bases and J gave up 5 bases; unmatched junction bases: 6. Germline-derived CDR1 and CDR2 are SEHNR and FQNEAQ (reference sequence). CDR3 size: 14 residues. CDR3 nucleotide sequence: TGTGCCAGCAGCCGGACAGGCGGGGATCAGCCCCAGCATTTT. Translated: CASSRTGGDQPQHF.

This clonotype was detected only a few times. V is TRBV20-1 and J is TRBJ2-3; 8 bases agree with TRBD2. V shed 0 bases and J 3 bases; nucleotides not matched to a gene: 8. The CDR3 contains 16 residues. CDR1 and CDR2 (germline): DFQATT, SNEGSKA (reference sequence). CDR3: CSARDRARLATDTQYF. The DNA of the CDR3 is TGCAGTGCTAGAGATCGAGCTAGACTAGCGACAGATACGCAGTATTTT.

This clonotype came up a few times. The chain couples TRBV3-1 to TRBJ1-6, with TRBD1 identical over 9 bases. The CDR3 covers 15 residues. After removal of 4 bases from V and 11 bases from J, the junction contained 9 bases not matched to a gene. The germline CDR1 and CDR2 sequences are LGHDT and YNNKEL (reference sequence). The CDR3: CASSPLTGGVPPLHF. The CDR3 DNA is TGTGCCAGCAGCCCCTTGACAGGGGGAGTACCACCCCTCCACTTT.

Only a few counts were recorded for this clonotype. The rearrangement joins TRBV6-5 to TRBJ2-7, with D unresolved. Per the germline V gene, CDR1 is MNHEY and CDR2 is SVGAGI. The V end was cut by 0 bases, the J end by 4 bases, with 10 bases between. This CDR3 has 14 amino acids. CDR3 residues: CASSYSRRRYEQYF. The CDR3 nucleotides read TGTGCCAGCAGTTACTCAAGGCGCAGGTACGAGCAGTACTTC.

The chain uses TRBV11-2 and TRBJ2-1; perhaps TRBD2 as D (6 bases). The V end lost 0 bases, the J end lost 5 bases, and 8 bases lay between the germline ends. The CDR3 runs to 14 residues. Germline CDR1 is SGHAT and CDR2 is FQNNGV. CDR3 in DNA: TGTGCCAGCAGCTTAGACCTAGCGAACAATGAGCAGTTCTTC. Protein product: CASSLDLANNEQFF. Complete variable domain (other parts from reference TRBV11-2 and TRBJ2-1): EAGVAQSPRYKIIEKRQSVAFWCNPISGHATLYWYQQILGQGPKLLIQFQNNGVVDDSQLPKDRFSAERLKGVDSTLKIQPAKLEDSAVYLCASSLDLANNEQFFGPGTRLTVL.

In its sample, this clonotype was seen a few times. CDR3 loop: CSAPTVRFGYTF. The DNA of the CDR3 is TGCAGTGCTCCTACAGTTCGGTTCGGCTACACCTTC. The chain recombines TRBV20-1 with TRBJ1-2; no reliable D call. Germline V gene data show CDR1 as DFQATT and CDR2 as SNEGSKA (reference sequence). Trimming shortened V by 5 bases and J by 8 bases, and 15 bases separated the two germline ends. This CDR3 region has 12 residues.

By frequency in the sample, this clonotype is medium-sized (0.01 to 0.1%). This chain's CDR3 is CASSLTGQPTGELFF. Here the CDR3 DNA reads TGTGCCAGCAGCTTGACAGGACAGCCCACCGGGGAGCTGTTTTTT. J is TRBJ2-2 and V is TRBV7-3, with D maybe TRBD1 (6 bases). The CDR3 is made up of 15 amino acids. Germline CDR1 SGHTA, CDR2 FQGTGA. Trimming removed 3 bases at V and 4 bases at J, with 12 bases between.

CDR3 sequence: CASSALRGRDLNEQFF. CDR3 sequence (DNA): TGTGCCAGCAGTGCCCTCAGGGGCAGGGATTTGAATGAGCAGTTCTTC. V is TRBV7-6 and J is TRBJ2-1; the D gene is possibly TRBD1 (6 bases). CDR1 is SGHVS, CDR2 FNYEAQ, per germline. The CDR3 consists of 16 residues. With 6 bases removed from V and 7 bases from J, the gap between germline ends came to 22 bases. Using reference TRBV7-6 and TRBJ2-1 for the parts outside the CDR3, the full variable domain is GAGVSQSPRYKVTKRGQDVALRCDPISGHVSLYWYRQALGQGPEFLTYFNYEAQQDKSGLPNDRFSAERPEGSISTLTIQRTEQRDSAMYRCASSALRGRDLNEQFFGPGTRLTVL.

This clonotype was detected a few times. The rearrangement uses TRBV5-1 and TRBJ2-2, with unresolved D. The CDR3 is 15 residues long. Germline V gives CDR1 SGHRS, CDR2 YFSETQ. Trimming took off 0 bases at V and 4 bases at J, with 10 bases between the two ends. The CDR3 DNA reads TGCGCCAGCAGCTTGGAGGGTAGAGCCACCGGGGAGCTGTTTTTT. This translates into CASSLEGRATGELFF.

This clonotype was observed a few times. The genes are TRBV11-2 and TRBJ1-1, with 7 bases lining up with TRBD1. The CDR3 runs 16 residues. CDR1 is SGHAT, CDR2 FQNNGV, per germline. The V gene end was trimmed by 1 base and the J gene end by 5 bases; junction bases not matched to a gene: 10. The CDR3, as DNA: TGTGCCAGCAGCTTAGGACGGAGGGGGCGTCGAACTGAAGCTTTCTTT. Its protein is CASSLGRRGRRTEAFF.

The J gene is TRBJ1-6, the V gene TRBV5-5; D is unclear. CDR1 and CDR2 (germline): SGHKS, YYEKEE (reference sequence). Trimming pared 2 bases from V and 5 bases from J, leaving 8 bases between. The CDR3 spans 14 residues. CDR3 sequence: CASSFIADNSPLHF. Written as DNA, the CDR3 is TGTGCCAGCAGCTTTATCGCGGATAATTCACCCCTCCACTTT.

The rearrangement joins TRBV6-1 to TRBJ2-5; D remains unclear. The CDR3 extends over 15 amino acids. Germline V gene lookup returns CDR1 MNHNS and CDR2 SASEGT. Deletions cut 5 bases from V and 5 bases from J, with 18 bases between. The CDR3 nucleotides read TGTGCCAGCAGTCCTACGCGCTACCGAAGGGAGACCCAGTACTTC. It encodes CASSPTRYRRETQYF.

This chain joins TRBV30 and TRBJ1-2; D unclear. V dropped 2 bases and J dropped 8 bases, with 12 bases sitting between them. Germline-derived CDR1 and CDR2 are GTSNPN and SVGIG (reference sequence). The CDR3 is 12 residues long. The CDR3 sequence: CAWSWRVEGYTF. CDR3 in DNA: TGTGCCTGGAGTTGGAGGGTAGAGGGCTACACCTTC.

This chain links TRBV12-3 or TRBV12-4 with TRBJ2-7; the D gene is possibly TRBD2 (6 bases). The CDR3 totals 15 residues. Trimming cost V 5 bases and J 2 bases, with 16 bases left between them. The DNA for the CDR3 is TGTGCCAGCAGTCCCCTCGGGGAGGTAACCTACGAGCAGTACTTC. Translated: CASSPLGEVTYEQYF.

This chain uses TRBV5-1 with TRBJ2-3; TRBD2 matches at 13 bases. The CDR3 spans 16 residues. Per germline, CDR1 SGHRS and CDR2 YFSETQ. V lost 4 bases to trimming and J lost 4 bases; unmatched junction nucleotides: 6. The CDR3 nucleotides read TGCGCCAGCAGCAAGGACGGACTAGCGGGGGCAGATACGCAGTATTTT. It codes for CASSKDGLAGADTQYF.

This chain joins TRBV15 and TRBJ1-6; D unclear. This CDR3 has 15 residues. The ends were cut back, 5 bases at V and 7 bases at J, with 15 bases in the middle. CDR1 and CDR2 (germline): LNHNV, YYDKDF (reference sequence). The CDR3 DNA reads TGTGCCACCAGCGTGAGTCAAACAGCCAATTCACCCCTCCACTTT. Its protein is CATSVSQTANSPLHF.

This clonotype was observed a handful of times. The chain has TRBV28 and TRBJ1-5; no clear D. The CDR3 is 14 amino acids. The germline CDR1 and CDR2 sequences are MDHEN and SYDVKM. Between the trimmed V and J ends, which lost 7 bases and 5 bases, there was a span of 15 bases. The CDR3 loop reads CASMEQVGYQPQHF. CDR3 nucleotide sequence: TGTGCCAGCATGGAGCAGGTGGGGTATCAGCCCCAGCATTTT.

This sequence joins TRBV7-3 and TRBJ2-6; D is uncertain. Germline lookup yields CDR1 SGHTA and CDR2 FQGTGA. The CDR3 runs 13 residues. V shed 6 bases and J shed 1 base, with 4 bases lying between them. CDR3 region: CASSGSGANVLTF. In DNA form, the CDR3 reads TGTGCCAGCAGTGGGTCTGGGGCCAACGTCCTGACTTTC.

This chain uses TRBV9 with TRBJ2-1, with 7 nucleotides matching TRBD1. Germline V gene lookup returns CDR1 SGDLS and CDR2 YYNGEE. The CDR3 has 13 amino acids. The ends lost 1 base at V and 6 bases at J; junction bases unmatched: 1. Here the CDR3 reads CASSVTGANEQFF. The DNA for the CDR3 is TGTGCCAGCAGCGTAACAGGGGCCAATGAGCAGTTCTTC.

This clonotype came up once. The chain recombines TRBV7-9 with TRBJ2-7, with 8 bases aligning to TRBD1. The V segment lost 5 bases and the J segment 3 bases; nucleotides outside the gene matches: 9. This CDR3 is built from 15 residues. From germline, CDR1 is SEHNR and CDR2 FQNEAQ (reference sequence). CDR3 residues: CASSVSGTGFYEQYF. The CDR3 DNA follows: TGTGCCAGCAGCGTATCCGGGACAGGTTTCTACGAGCAGTACTTC.

The sample holds a few counts of this clonotype. The chain carries TRBV5-4 and TRBJ2-3, with a tentative D call TRBD2 (6 bases). The V gene's germline CDR1 is SGHNT and CDR2 YYREEE (reference sequence). This CDR3 contains 16 residues. Trimming cost V 1 base and J 3 bases, with 15 bases left between them. The CDR3 DNA is TGTGCCAGCAGCTTGCTAGGCGGGGTGAGGACAGATACGCAGTATTTT. This sequence encodes CASSLLGGVRTDTQYF.

A few counts support this clonotype. The chain uses TRBV3-1 and TRBJ2-7; 15 bases match TRBD2. The CDR3 consists of 18 residues. The V gene's germline CDR1 is LGHDT and CDR2 YNNKEL (reference sequence). V was clipped by 4 bases and J by 2 bases; unmatched bases: 9. CDR3 sequence (DNA): TGTGCCAGCAGCCCGGGACTAGCGGGGGGCATAGCCCCCTACGAGCAGTACTTC. Its protein is CASSPGLAGGIAPYEQYF.

This chain links TRBV12-3 or TRBV12-4 with TRBJ2-1; 9 bases fit TRBD2. This CDR3 spans 16 amino acids. J was trimmed by 4 bases and V by 3 bases; bases with no gene match: 7. This chain's CDR3 is CASSLVASGIYNEQFF. The DNA of the CDR3 is TGTGCCAGCAGTTTGGTTGCTAGCGGGATTTACAATGAGCAGTTCTTC.

This clonotype appeared a few times. The chain uses TRBV5-1 and TRBJ1-1; D not resolved. The CDR3 contains 14 residues. From germline, CDR1 is SGHRS and CDR2 YFSETQ. Trimming cost V 6 bases and J 3 bases, with 15 bases left between them. This CDR3 reads CASTESGKDTEAFF. The DNA for the CDR3 is TGCGCCAGCACTGAAAGCGGAAAGGACACTGAAGCTTTCTTT. Full variable domain (rest looked up from reference TRBV5-1 and TRBJ1-1): KAGVTQTPRYLIKTRGQQVTLSCSPISGHRSVSWYQQTPGQGLQFLFEYFSETQRNKGNFPGRFSGRQFSNSRSEMNVSTLELGDSALYLCASTESGKDTEAFFGQGTRLTVV.

This clonotype was detected once. The rearrangement links TRBV4-2 to TRBJ2-3; no firm D call. Germline loops: CDR1 LGHNA, CDR2 YNFKEQ. Trimming took 0 bases from V and 5 from J, leaving 15 bases between them. The CDR3 runs to 16 residues. CDR3 DNA sequence: TGTGCCAGCAGCCAAGACGATTCGTGGGAAGGAGATACGCAGTATTTT. Translating gives CASSQDDSWEGDTQYF.

DNA of the CDR3: TGTGCCAGCAGCGTGGGACTAGCGAGGTCCTACGAGCAGTACTTC. Its translation: CASSVGLARSYEQYF. This rearrangement joins TRBV9 to TRBJ2-7; the match to TRBD2 covers 10 bases. The trim removed 2 bases at V and 1 base at J, leaving 3 bases unmatched. The CDR3 length is 15 residues. CDR1 SGDLS and CDR2 YYNGEE come from the germline V gene.